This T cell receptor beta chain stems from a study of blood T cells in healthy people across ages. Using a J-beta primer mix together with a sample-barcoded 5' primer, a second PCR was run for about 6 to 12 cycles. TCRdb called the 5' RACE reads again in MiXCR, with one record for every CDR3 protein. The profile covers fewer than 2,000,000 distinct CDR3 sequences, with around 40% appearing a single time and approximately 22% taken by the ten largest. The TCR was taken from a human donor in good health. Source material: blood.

The CDR3 is CASSQDLQRGNEQYF. CDR3 coding DNA: TGTGCCAGCAGCCAAGATCTGCAGAGAGGTAACGAGCAGTACTTC. The chain joins TRBV4-2 to TRBJ2-7; D is undetermined. The CDR3 is 15 amino acids. Germline V gene data show CDR1 as LGHNA and CDR2 as YNFKEQ. V lost 0 bases and J lost 5, with 14 bases in between.